The source of this T cell receptor beta chain is a study of blood T cell repertoires in COVID-19. The overall study: COVID-19 samples from acute and convalescent phases originated in the United States, Italy and Spain.

Participants' own reports of clinical history determined their cohort assignment. Assay: immunoSEQ multiplex PCR; the TCRdb copy retains only in-frame clones and omits some. The profile shows 200,000 to 250,000 clones, approximately 90% of them singletons. The sample consisted of PBMCs or T cells enriched from blood (not recorded which). This TCR derives from a woman aged 18-29 years in a cohort exposed to, infected with or recovered from COVID-19 (not recorded which).

CDR3 amino acids: CASSLEAGYNSPLHF. The CDR3 DNA sequence: TGCGCCAGCAGCTTGGAAGCGGGTTATAATTCACCCCTCCACTTT. This chain connects TRBV5-1 to TRBJ1-6; D remains ambiguous. V dropped 0 bases and J dropped 4 bases, with 8 bases sitting between them. The CDR3 is 15 residues long. Looked up from germline, CDR1 is SGHRS and CDR2 is YFSETQ.